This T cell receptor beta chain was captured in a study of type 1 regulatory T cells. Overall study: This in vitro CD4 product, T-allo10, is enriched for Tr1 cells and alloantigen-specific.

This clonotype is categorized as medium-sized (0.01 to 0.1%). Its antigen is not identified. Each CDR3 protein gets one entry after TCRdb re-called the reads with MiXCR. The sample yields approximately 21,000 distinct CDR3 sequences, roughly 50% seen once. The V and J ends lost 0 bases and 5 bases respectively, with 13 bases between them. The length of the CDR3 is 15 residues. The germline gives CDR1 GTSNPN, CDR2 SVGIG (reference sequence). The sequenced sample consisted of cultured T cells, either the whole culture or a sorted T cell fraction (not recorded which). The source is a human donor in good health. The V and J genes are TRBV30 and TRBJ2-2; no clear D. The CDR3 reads CAWSVPRVRTGELFF. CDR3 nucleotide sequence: TGTGCCTGGAGTGTTCCCCGAGTGCGGACCGGGGAGCTGTTTTTT. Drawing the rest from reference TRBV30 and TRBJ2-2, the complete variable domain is SQTIHQWPATLVQPVGSPLSLECTVEGTSNPNLYWYRQAAGRGLQLLFYSVGIGQISSEVPQNLSASRPQDRQFILSSKKLLLSDSGFYLCAWSVPRVRTGELFFGEGSRLTVL.